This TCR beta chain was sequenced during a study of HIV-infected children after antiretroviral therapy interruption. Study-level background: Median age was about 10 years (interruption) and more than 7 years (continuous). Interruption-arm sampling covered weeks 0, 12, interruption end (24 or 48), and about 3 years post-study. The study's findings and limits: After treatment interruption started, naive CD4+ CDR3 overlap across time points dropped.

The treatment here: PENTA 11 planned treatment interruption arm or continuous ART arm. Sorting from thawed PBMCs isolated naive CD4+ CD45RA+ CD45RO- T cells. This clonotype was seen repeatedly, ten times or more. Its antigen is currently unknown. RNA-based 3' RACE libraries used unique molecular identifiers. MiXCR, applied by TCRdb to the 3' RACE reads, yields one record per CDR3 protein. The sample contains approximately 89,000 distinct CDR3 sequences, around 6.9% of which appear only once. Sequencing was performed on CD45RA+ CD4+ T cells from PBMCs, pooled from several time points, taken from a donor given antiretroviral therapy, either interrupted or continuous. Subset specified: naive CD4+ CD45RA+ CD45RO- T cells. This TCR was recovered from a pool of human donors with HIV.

The CDR3 sequence: CATSRTVTDTQYF. Written as DNA, the CDR3 is TGTGCCACCAGCCGGACAGTCACAGATACGCAGTATTTT. The rearrangement uses TRBV24-1 and TRBJ2-3; D perhaps matches TRBD1 (6 bases). Germline CDR1 and CDR2: KGHDR and SFDVKD. V lost 7 bases and J 2 bases, leaving 9 bases between the germline ends. This CDR3 spans 13 amino acids.